Following are 32 T cell receptor beta chains from one sample sequenced in a study of human T cells and chemical hapten exposure. Using its own MiXCR run on the RACE reads, TCRdb lists one record per CDR3 protein. The table has about 350,000 distinct CDR3 sequences, 5.5% seen once. Time point described: pre-sensitization, week 0. Treatment in this sample: therapeutic diphenylcyclopropenone sensitization with weekly scalp DPC. The sample consisted of whole blood, taken in connection with sensitization to the hapten diphenylcyclopropenone (DPC). These receptors were collected from a woman under 30 with alopecia areata. Some clones in this sample may be carry-over from other donors' samples.

The J gene is TRBJ1-1, the V gene TRBV12-5; D gene unclear. The CDR3 has 14 amino acids. CDR1 is LGHNT and CDR2 is FRNRAP in the germline V gene. V gave up 6 bases and J gave up 1 base, with 12 bases separating them. CDR3 coding DNA: TGTGCTAGTGGGCCCCCCCTTCGGAACACTGAAGCTTTCTTT. Translated, it gives CASGPPLRNTEAFF.

The table lists this clonotype with many counts. The CDR3 spells CASNVRQGAEAFF. In DNA form, the CDR3 reads TGTGCCAGCAACGTGAGACAGGGGGCCGAGGCTTTCTTT. This chain links TRBV6-6 with TRBJ1-1; TRBD1 agrees at 10 bases. Germline V gene data show CDR1 as MNHNY and CDR2 as SVGAGI (reference sequence). This CDR3 contains 13 residues. The V gene end was trimmed by 7 bases and the J gene end by 11 bases; junction bases not matched to a gene: 10.

This clonotype has a count of ten or more. The chain is built from TRBV3-1 and TRBJ1-3, with D perhaps TRBD1 (6 bases). Looked up from germline, CDR1 is LGHDT and CDR2 is YNNKEL (reference sequence). V was cut by 6 bases and J by 4 bases, with 10 bases left in between. This CDR3 is built from 13 residues. CDR3 sequence reads: CASRQDSGNTIYF. The CDR3 DNA reads as TGTGCCAGCAGACAGGACAGCGGAAACACCATATATTTT.

This clonotype was observed at least ten times. The chain carries TRBV10-3 and TRBJ1-2; 8 bases align to TRBD1. J lost 7 bases, V lost 1 base, and 5 bases had no gene match. CDR3 size: 14 residues. CDR1 ENHRY and CDR2 SYGVKD come from the germline V gene. This chain's CDR3 is CAISEWQGAGGYTF. The CDR3 DNA reads TGTGCCATCAGTGAGTGGCAGGGGGCTGGTGGCTACACCTTC.

The chain couples TRBV27 to TRBJ1-2; D call uncertain. CDR1 and CDR2 (germline): MNHEY, SMNVEV (reference sequence). This CDR3 has 16 amino acids. V was pared by 4 bases and J by 6 bases, with 21 bases between. CDR3 region: CASSYAPEGIPNGYTF. The CDR3 DNA reads as TGTGCCAGCAGTTATGCCCCCGAGGGAATCCCCAATGGCTACACCTTC.

This clonotype has just a few counts. This rearrangement joins TRBV6-2 or TRBV6-3 to TRBJ1-1; D not resolved. The CDR3 totals 14 residues. Germline CDR1 MNHEY, CDR2 SVGEGT. The germline V and J ends were trimmed by 0 bases and 2 bases, with 7 bases remaining between them. As DNA, the CDR3 is TGTGCCAGCAGTTACTCCCGGACCAACACTGAAGCTTTCTTT. It is translated as CASSYSRTNTEAFF.

This clonotype was observed many times. The V call is TRBV3-1, the J call TRBJ1-4; the match to TRBD1 covers 8 bases. Unmatched junction bases numbered 7, after V lost 4 bases and J lost 15 bases. The germline CDR1 and CDR2 sequences are LGHDT and YNNKEL (reference sequence). This CDR3 contains 12 residues. The CDR3 protein is CASSPDRDHLFF. In nucleotides, the CDR3 is TGTGCCAGCAGCCCGGACAGGGACCATTTGTTTTTT.

In this sample, this clonotype turned up many times. The chain carries TRBV29-1 and TRBJ1-2; the D is unclear. Looked up from germline, CDR1 is SQVTM and CDR2 is ANQGSEA. The V and J ends lost 8 bases and 4 bases respectively, with 14 bases between them. The CDR3 sequence is 12 residues long. CDR3 residues: CSSATELYGYTF. The DNA for the CDR3 is TGCAGCAGCGCGACGGAGCTCTATGGCTACACCTTC.

This clonotype was counted ten times or more. The CDR3 protein is CASSLGQGYTEAFF. The CDR3, as DNA: TGTGCCAGCAGCTTGGGACAGGGGTATACTGAAGCTTTCTTT. The rearrangement links TRBV7-9 to TRBJ1-1; 10 positions agree with TRBD1. The CDR3 contains 14 residues. Germline CDR1 and CDR2: SEHNR and FQNEAQ (reference sequence). V gave up 3 bases and J gave up 5 bases; unmatched junction bases: 3.

This clonotype has more than one count but fewer than ten. The chain is built from TRBV9 and TRBJ1-6; no reliable D call. V lost 0 bases, J lost 2 bases, and 9 bases lay in between. CDR3 length: 16 residues. Germline V gene lookup returns CDR1 SGDLS and CDR2 YYNGEE. CDR3 in DNA: TGTGCCAGCAGCGTAGAAGCAGGAACCTATAATTCACCCCTCCACTTT. Its translation is CASSVEAGTYNSPLHF.

This clonotype has a handful of counts. The genes are TRBV7-3 and TRBJ1-1; D is possibly TRBD1 (5 bases). The CDR3 is made up of 14 amino acids. Trimming removed 5 bases at V and 4 bases at J, with 14 bases between. Germline lookup yields CDR1 SGHTA and CDR2 FQGTGA. CDR3 DNA: TGTGCCAGCAGCACCGGAGGTAGGGGCACTGAAGCTTTCTTT. It translates to CASSTGGRGTEAFF. Drawing the rest from reference TRBV7-3 and TRBJ1-1, the complete variable domain is GAGVSQTPSNKVTEKGKYVELRCDPISGHTALYWYRQSLGQGPEFLIYFQGTGAADDSGLPNDRFFAVRPEGSVSTLKIQRTERGDSAVYLCASSTGGRGTEAFFGQGTRLTVV.

The CDR3 region is CASSRDQGSYEQYF. The CDR3 DNA is TGTGCCAGCAGTAGGGACCAGGGGTCCTACGAGCAGTACTTC. The chain carries TRBV6-6 and TRBJ2-7; TRBD1 is a possible D gene (6 bases). The ends were cut back, 5 bases at V and 1 base at J, with 12 bases in the middle. Germline CDR1 is MNHNY and CDR2 is SVGAGI (reference sequence). This CDR3 spans 14 amino acids.

The chain carries TRBV2 and TRBJ1-2, with D hard to call. V lost 5 bases and J lost 10, with 17 bases in between. The CDR3 totals 13 residues. Germline V CDR1 and CDR2: SNHLY, FYNNEI. The CDR3 DNA sequence: TGTGCCAGCAGTCGAAATGACGGGGATCTCTACACCTTC. It encodes CASSRNDGDLYTF.

This clonotype was found many times. The rearrangement joins TRBV10-3 to TRBJ1-1; no firm D call. Germline assignment: CDR1 ENHRY and CDR2 SYGVKD. Trimming took 3 bases from V and 3 from J, leaving 14 bases between them. The CDR3 contains 15 residues. CDR3 sequence (DNA): TGTGCCATCAGTGATAGGAGTCGGGGAGACACTGAAGCTTTCTTT. Translated, it gives CAISDRSRGDTEAFF.

This clonotype was observed many times. V usage is TRBV7-2 and J usage is TRBJ1-2; no definite D call. The V gene's germline CDR1 is SGHTA and CDR2 FQGNSA. Deletions cut 4 bases from V and 4 bases from J, with 19 bases between. This CDR3 is 16 amino acids long. CDR3 loop: CASSSTGPSEGYGYTF. The CDR3 nucleotides are TGTGCCAGCAGCTCGACCGGACCCTCCGAAGGCTATGGCTACACCTTC. Full variable domain (remainder filled in from reference TRBV7-2 and TRBJ1-2): GAGVSQSPSNKVTEKGKDVELRCDPISGHTALYWYRQSLGQGLEFLIYFQGNSAPDKSGLPSDRFSAERTGGSVSTLTIQRTQQEDSAVYLCASSSTGPSEGYGYTFGSGTRLTVV.

The chain combines TRBV6-2 or TRBV6-3 with TRBJ1-5; D call uncertain. CDR3 length: 11 amino acids. The V end lost 10 bases, the J end lost 9 bases, and 13 bases lay between the germline ends. Germline CDR1 is MNHEY and CDR2 is SVGEGT. The DNA for the CDR3 is TGTGCCACCGCGGGATTTGGGCCCCAGCATTTT. Amino acid sequence: CATAGFGPQHF.

This clonotype appeared many times. The V and J genes are TRBV11-1 and TRBJ1-1; 8 nucleotides align to TRBD1. The germline CDR1 and CDR2 sequences are SGHAT and FQDESV (reference sequence). J lost 5 bases, V lost 5 bases, and 16 bases had no gene match. The CDR3 has 17 amino acids. The CDR3 loop reads CASSRQPRQGFGTEAFF. The CDR3 coding sequence is TGTGCCAGCAGCCGACAACCCAGACAGGGGTTTGGGACTGAAGCTTTCTTT.

The chain couples TRBV18 to TRBJ2-7, with D perhaps matching TRBD2 (5 bases). Germline V CDR1 and CDR2: KGHSH, LQKENI. The CDR3 length is 15 residues. Trimming left V 0 bases short and J 0 bases short, with 9 bases between. CDR3: CASSPPSGVSYEQYF. The CDR3 DNA sequence: TGTGCCAGCTCACCACCGTCCGGGGTCTCCTACGAGCAGTACTTC.

The rearrangement joins TRBV2 to TRBJ2-3, with 9 bases fitting TRBD1. CDR1 and CDR2 from the germline V gene are SNHLY and FYNNEI. This CDR3 spans 14 amino acids. V shed 11 bases, J shed 3 bases, and the junction held 9 bases outside the gene matches. The chain's CDR3 is CAVARDRGTDTQYF. CDR3 bases: TGTGCCGTCGCCCGAGACAGGGGGACAGATACGCAGTATTTT.

V and J are TRBV29-1 and TRBJ1-1; 8 bases map to TRBD1. V trimming: 7 bases; J trimming: 4 bases; junction bases outside the gene matches: 8. Germline values: CDR1 SQVTM, CDR2 ANQGSEA. The CDR3 sequence is 13 residues long. This chain's CDR3 is CSGTSGGGTEAFF. CDR3 DNA sequence: TGCAGCGGTACCTCAGGGGGCGGCACTGAAGCTTTCTTT.

This clonotype was found many times. CDR3: CASSLRGYNEQFF. CDR3 in DNA: TGTGCCAGCAGCTTACGGGGGTACAATGAGCAGTTCTTC. V gene TRBV13 combines with J gene TRBJ2-1, with D perhaps TRBD2 (6 bases). Trimming stripped 2 bases from V and 4 bases from J, with 6 bases between. The CDR3 extends over 13 amino acids. In germline, CDR1 is PRHDT, CDR2 FYEKMQ (reference sequence).

V gene TRBV20-1 combines with J gene TRBJ2-3, with D possibly matching TRBD2 (5 bases). The CDR3 is 14 residues long. V lost 5 bases and J lost 6, with 18 bases in between. Looked up from germline, CDR1 is DFQATT and CDR2 is SNEGSKA (reference sequence). The CDR3 region is CSAQTRGNVDTQYF. The CDR3 coding sequence is TGCAGTGCTCAAACTAGAGGGAATGTCGATACGCAGTATTTT.

This clonotype was recorded at least ten times. The chain's CDR3 is CSVERGGGYNEQFF. The DNA for the CDR3 is TGCAGCGTCGAACGGGGGGGCGGCTACAATGAGCAGTTCTTC. The chain uses TRBV29-1 and TRBJ2-1, with 8 bases fitting TRBD2. The CDR3 loop spans 14 amino acids. V dropped 6 bases and J dropped 3; count of bases not matched to a gene: 7. CDR1 is SQVTM and CDR2 is ANQGSEA in the germline V gene.

The chain recombines TRBV4-1 with TRBJ2-1; TRBD2 matches 16 bases. CDR1 is MGHRA and CDR2 is YSYEKL in the germline V gene. V lost 3 bases to trimming and J lost 7 bases; unmatched junction nucleotides: 6. The CDR3 totals 17 residues. The chain's CDR3 is CASSQGLAGGSGNEQFF. CDR3 nucleotides: TGCGCCAGCAGCCAGGGACTAGCGGGGGGGAGTGGGAATGAGCAGTTCTTC.

A remark on this clonotype: This clone may be a read error of a much larger clone one base away. This chain uses TRBV6-2 or TRBV6-3 with TRBJ2-7, with D unclear. Germline V gene lookup returns CDR1 MNHEY and CDR2 SVGEGT. V gave up 7 bases and J gave up 4 bases, with 17 bases separating them. This CDR3 contains 14 residues. CDR3 nucleotide sequence: TGTGCCAGCACCGACTCCTATGAAGCGTACGAGCAGTACTTC. Amino acid sequence: CASTDSYEAYEQYF.

This clonotype was seen repeatedly, ten times or more. V gene TRBV28 combines with J gene TRBJ2-3, with D possibly TRBD2 on 5 matching bases. CDR1 and CDR2 (germline): MDHEN, SYDVKM. Trimming took 6 bases from V and 5 from J, leaving 12 bases between them. This CDR3 has 13 amino acids. CDR3 amino acids: CASRDTRKDTQYF. CDR3 sequence (DNA): TGTGCCAGCAGGGATACTAGGAAAGATACGCAGTATTTT.

This clonotype came up a few times. Germline is not matched at one junction end, which may reflect a read error. This chain joins TRBV4-1 and TRBJ1-1; 8 bases match TRBD1. The CDR3 is 14 amino acids. Germline V gene data show CDR1 as MGHRA and CDR2 as YSYEKL. For the CDR3, the DNA is TGCGCCAGCAGCCATTGGACAGGGAACCCTGAAGCTTTCTTT. Amino acids: CASSHWTGNPEAFF.

This clonotype was counted between two and nine times. CDR3 nucleotides: TGCAGTGCTAAGAAAGTGGTGGGAATCACAGATACGCAGTATTTT. This sequence encodes CSAKKVVGITDTQYF. The chain uses TRBV20-1 and TRBJ2-3; D unclear. V was clipped by 4 bases and J by 2 bases, with 16 bases between them. Germline values: CDR1 DFQATT, CDR2 SNEGSKA (reference sequence). This CDR3 spans 15 amino acids.

Many counts were recorded for this clonotype. The chain recombines TRBV10-3 with TRBJ1-1, with D maybe TRBD1 (6 bases). The germline gives CDR1 ENHRY, CDR2 SYGVKD. The V end lost 0 bases, the J end lost 4 bases, and 18 bases lay between the germline ends. This CDR3 contains 17 residues. The CDR3 here is CAISESGGRGAGTEAFF. As DNA, the CDR3 is TGTGCCATCAGTGAGTCGGGGGGGCGCGGCGCGGGCACTGAAGCTTTCTTT.

On this clonotype itself: The junction departs from germline at one end; a sequencing error may be responsible. The CDR3 loop is CASSPDYSGNTIYF. CDR3 coding DNA: TGCGCCAGCAGTCCCGACTACTCTGGAAACACAATATATTTT. The chain has TRBV5-1 and TRBJ1-3, with D hard to call. Germline CDR1 and CDR2: SGHRS and YFSETQ. This CDR3 is 14 amino acids long.

This clonotype was seen at least ten times. This chain connects TRBV29-1 to TRBJ2-5; 9 nucleotides agree with TRBD2. There are 13 residues in the CDR3. The ends lost 6 bases at V and 7 bases at J; junction bases unmatched: 9. Germline-derived CDR1 and CDR2 are SQVTM and ANQGSEA. CDR3 in DNA: TGCAGCGTGCGCGGGGGGGCGGCAGTGACCCAGTACTTC. This translates into CSVRGGAAVTQYF.

This clonotype appeared a few times. The chain has TRBV4-1 and TRBJ2-2; 7 nucleotides match TRBD1. In germline, CDR1 is MGHRA, CDR2 YSYEKL. The V segment lost 3 bases and the J segment 6 bases; nucleotides outside the gene matches: 10. The CDR3 totals 16 residues. In nucleotides, the CDR3 is TGCGCCAGCAGCCAGGAACAGGGGATCCTTCCCGGGGAGCTGTTTTTT. This translates into CASSQEQGILPGELFF.